This is a list of T cell receptor beta chains from one sample in a study of T cell responses to AZD1222 COVID-19 vaccine. Some clones are missing from TCRdb's copy, which holds only in-frame ones; the method was immunoSEQ multiplex PCR. The sample yields about 120,000 clones, about 90% seen once. Sample: peripheral blood, taken on day 0 of AZD1222 vaccination. The receptor source for this set is an adult in good health. The CDR3 runs from the conserved cysteine through the conserved F or W. Each record gives: J gene, clone size, V gene, D gene, CDR3 protein, CDR3 DNA. D genes are given only for firm matches. Where a row states a size, it is once, few, many or the class of an expanded clone; other rows omit it.

TRBJ1-3 | NA | TRBV4-2 | NA | CASSLGLPSGNTIYF | TGTGCCAGCAGCCTCGGTCTCCCCTCTGGAAACACCATATATTTT
TRBJ1-2 | NA | TRBV3-1/TRBV3-2 | TRBD1 | CASSRRPEEGQTYGYTF | TGTGCCAGCAGCCGACGGCCCGAGGAGGGACAGACTTATGGCTACACCTTC
TRBJ1-2 | once | TRBV28 | NA | CASSLPSGTVLGYTF | TGTGCCAGCAGCTTACCTTCCGGGACCGTTCTTGGCTACACCTTC
TRBJ1-5 | NA | TRBV6-2/TRBV6-3 | TRBD1 | CASSYSIGQGAFGSNQPQHF | TGTGCCAGCAGTTACTCGATTGGACAGGGGGCTTTCGGGAGCAATCAGCCCCAGCATTTT
TRBJ1-6 | NA | TRBV6-2/TRBV6-3 | NA | CASSYTGTLLSSYNSPLHF | TGTGCCAGCAGTTACACCGGGACCCTTCTTAGCTCCTATAATTCACCCCTCCACTTT
TRBJ1-1 | once | TRBV28 | NA | CASSLSPYNTEAFF | TGTGCCAGCAGTTTATCGCCTTATAACACTGAAGCTTTCTTT
TRBJ1-6 | NA | TRBV18 | NA | CASSPEVYNSPLHF | TGTGCCAGCTCACCAGAAGTGTATAATTCACCCCTCCACTTT
TRBJ1-1 | NA | TRBV4-1 | NA | CASSQDSTYGGTEAFF | TGCGCCAGCAGCCAAGATTCGACATATGGAGGGACTGAAGCTTTCTTT
TRBJ2-7 | NA | TRBV10-3 | TRBD2 | CAISTSGRASEQYF | TGTGCCATCAGTACTAGCGGGAGGGCCTCCGAGCAGTACTTC
TRBJ2-2 | once | TRBV7-9 | NA | CASSLAISGGSGELFF | TGTGCCAGCAGCTTAGCCATATCGGGGGGCTCCGGGGAGCTGTTTTTT
TRBJ1-1 | NA | TRBV9 | NA | CASGVTGATEAFF | TGTGCCAGCGGCGTGACGGGGGCAACTGAAGCTTTCTTT
TRBJ2-1 | NA | TRBV5-1 | NA | CASSLTDGEQFF | TGCGCCAGCAGCTTGACCGACGGTGAGCAGTTCTTC
TRBJ2-1 | NA | TRBV5-1 | NA | CASSLARGEQFF | TGCGCCAGCAGCTTGGCCAGGGGTGAGCAGTTCTTC
TRBJ1-2 | NA | TRBV19 | NA | CASNRNSLYYGYTF | TGTGCCAGTAATCGGAACAGCTTGTACTATGGCTACACCTTC
TRBJ2-3 | NA | TRBV7-9 | TRBD2 | CASSSSGRAGTQYF | TGTGCCAGCAGCTCAAGCGGGAGGGCCGGTACGCAGTATTTT
TRBJ2-5 | NA | TRBV9 | NA | CASSPRTDQETQYF | TGTGCCAGCAGCCCCCGGACGGACCAAGAGACCCAGTACTTC
TRBJ2-7 | NA | TRBV7-2 | NA | CASSLKGPPEQYF | TGTGCCAGCAGCTTAAAAGGGCCCCCGGAGCAGTACTTC
TRBJ2-7 | NA | TRBV29-1 | NA | CSVVGRNYEQYF | TGCAGCGTTGTGGGACGGAACTACGAGCAGTACTTC
TRBJ1-1 | NA | TRBV30 | TRBD1 | CAWRETGGGKAFF | TGTGCCTGGAGGGAAACAGGGGGCGGGAAAGCTTTCTTT
TRBJ1-6 | NA | TRBV5-8 | NA | CASSRGGSNSPLHF | TGTGCCAGCAGCAGAGGGGGGTCAAATTCACCCCTCCACTTT
TRBJ1-5 | NA | TRBV12-3/TRBV12-4 | NA | CASMGGYQPQHF | TGTGCCAGCATGGGGGGCTACCAGCCCCAGCATTTT
TRBJ1-3 | NA | TRBV28 | NA | CASSSRQELSGNTIYF | TGTGCCAGCAGCAGTCGACAGGAGCTCTCTGGAAACACCATATATTTT
TRBJ1-6 | NA | TRBV4-3 | NA | CASSQDLGGIPNSPLHF | TGCGCCAGCAGCCAAGATCTCGGGGGAATTCCGAATTCACCCCTCCACTTT
TRBJ2-1 | NA | TRBV4-1 | TRBD2 | CASSPSLAGGLNEQFF | TGCGCCAGCAGCCCCTCCCTAGCGGGGGGGCTAAATGAGCAGTTCTTC
TRBJ1-3 | NA | TRBV21-1 | NA | CASSKKARAQQWTIYF | TGTGCCAGCAGCAAAAAGGCTAGGGCTCAACAGTGGACCATATATTTT
TRBJ2-1 | once | TRBV7-9 | TRBD2 | CASSLQAGLYNEQFF | TGTGCCAGCAGCCTCCAAGCGGGGCTCTACAATGAGCAGTTCTTC
TRBJ1-1 | NA | TRBV5-4 | NA | CASNLGGNTEAFF | TGTGCCAGCAACCTGGGGGGAAACACTGAAGCTTTCTTT
TRBJ1-1 | NA | TRBV9 | NA | CASKEGTMNTEAFF | TGTGCCAGCAAAGAGGGCACGATGAACACTGAAGCTTTCTTT
TRBJ2-1 | NA | TRBV4-1 | TRBD2 | CASSQETSAYYNEQFF | TGCGCCAGCAGCCAAGAAACTAGCGCGTACTACAATGAGCAGTTCTTC
TRBJ2-7 | NA | TRBV5-6 | TRBD2 | CASSFGLAGGDNEQYF | TGTGCCAGCAGCTTCGGACTAGCGGGAGGGGATAACGAGCAGTACTTC
TRBJ2-2 | NA | TRBV4-1 | NA | CASSLDRATGELFF | TGCGCCAGCAGCCTCGACAGAGCCACCGGGGAGCTGTTTTTT
TRBJ2-7 | NA | TRBV15 | NA | CATSRRDTGSEQYF | TGTGCCACCAGCAGGCGGGACACGGGGAGCGAGCAGTACTTC
TRBJ1-2 | NA | TRBV19 | NA | CASIRGDLGYGYTF | TGTGCCAGTATCCGAGGGGACCTGGGCTATGGCTACACCTTC
TRBJ1-2 | few | TRBV28 | TRBD1 | CASSFRNWAGGSFYGYTF | TGTGCCAGCAGTTTTCGGAATTGGGCAGGGGGTTCCTTTTATGGCTACACCTTC
TRBJ1-5 | NA | TRBV7-8 | TRBD1 | CASSSGQSNQPQHF | TGTGCCAGCAGCTCGGGACAGTCCAATCAGCCCCAGCATTTT
TRBJ1-5 | NA | TRBV28 | TRBD1 | CASSLGGQGATSNQPQHF | TGTGCCAGCAGTTTAGGGGGACAGGGGGCGACGAGCAATCAGCCCCAGCATTTT
TRBJ2-7 | NA | TRBV15 | TRBD1 | CATSPGTDFYEQYF | TGTGCCACCAGTCCCGGGACAGATTTCTACGAGCAGTACTTC
TRBJ1-5 | NA | TRBV11-2 | NA | CASSPLMPTEDQPQHF | TGTGCCAGCAGCCCCCTCATGCCGACAGAGGATCAGCCCCAGCATTTT
TRBJ1-5 | once | TRBV6-5 | NA | CASSYPGSDQPQHF | TGTGCCAGCAGTTACCCGGGCTCCGATCAGCCCCAGCATTTT
TRBJ1-1 | NA | TRBV4-3 | NA | CASSQDLMGGTEAFF | TGCGCCAGCAGCCAAGATCTTATGGGAGGGACTGAAGCTTTCTTT
TRBJ2-1 | NA | TRBV27 | NA | CASRYSRGSGDYEQFF | TGTGCCAGCAGATACTCAAGGGGGAGCGGGGACTATGAGCAGTTCTTC
TRBJ1-2 | NA | TRBV12-3/TRBV12-4 | TRBD1 | CASSSTGGYGYTF | TGTGCCAGCAGTTCTACAGGGGGTTATGGCTACACCTTC
TRBJ2-4 | NA | TRBV6-1 | NA | CASSEDGGNRPSSAKNIQYF | TGTGCCAGCAGTGAAGACGGAGGTAATCGCCCGAGCTCAGCCAAAAACATTCAGTACTTC
TRBJ1-3 | NA | TRBV27 | NA | CASRPWGAGNTIYF | TGTGCCAGCAGGCCCTGGGGAGCAGGAAACACCATATATTTT
TRBJ2-7 | NA | TRBV29-1 | NA | CSVEASPYEQYF | TGCAGCGTTGAGGCCTCTCCCTACGAGCAGTACTTC
TRBJ2-1 | NA | TRBV6-2/TRBV6-3 | TRBD2 | CASSVTSGSYNEQFF | TGTGCCAGCAGCGTAACTAGCGGCTCCTACAATGAGCAGTTCTTC
TRBJ1-6 | NA | TRBV2 | NA | CASKSSYNSPLHF | TGTGCCAGCAAGAGCTCCTATAATTCACCCCTCCACTTT
TRBJ2-3 | NA | TRBV3-1/TRBV3-2 | NA | CASSPASFTDTQYF | TGTGCCAGCAGCCCCGCGAGCTTCACAGATACGCAGTATTTT
TRBJ1-5 | NA | TRBV5-1 | TRBD1 | CASSPGTENQPQHF | TGCGCCAGCAGCCCCGGGACAGAGAATCAGCCCCAGCATTTT
TRBJ2-7 | NA | TRBV7-9 | NA | CASRPGVAYEQYF | TGTGCCAGCAGGCCCGGGGTAGCCTACGAGCAGTACTTC
TRBJ2-3 | NA | TRBV4-1 | NA | CASSRGRSLGDTQYF | TGCGCCAGCAGCCGCGGCAGAAGCTTGGGGGATACGCAGTATTTT
TRBJ2-7 | NA | TRBV3-1/TRBV3-2 | NA | CASSQVLFSYEQYF | TGTGCCAGCAGCCAAGTTCTATTTAGTTACGAGCAGTACTTC
TRBJ2-3 | NA | TRBV10-1 | NA | CASSESIVRVTDTQYF | TGCGCCAGCAGTGAGTCGATCGTCAGGGTAACAGATACGCAGTATTTT
TRBJ1-2 | NA | TRBV14 | TRBD1 | CASSEKAGTAYGYTF | TGTGCCAGCAGCGAGAAAGCCGGGACAGCCTATGGCTACACCTTC
TRBJ2-7 | NA | TRBV5-4 | NA | CASQDTTYEQYF | TGTGCCAGCCAGGACACTACCTACGAGCAGTACTTC